The T cell receptor (beta chain) under discussion was sequenced for a study of cytomegalovirus exposure and HLA in healthy donors. Across the whole study: Within an early data release were tens of millions of unique TCRs drawn from HLA-typed donors.

Findings and caveats of the study: CMV serostatus stood as the only immune exposure information on hand.

Losses at the gene ends were 4 bases for V and 6 bases for J; bases not matched to a gene: 9. CDR3 size: 15 residues. CDR1 MNHNS and CDR2 SASEGT come from the germline V gene. Donors likely had unrecorded immune exposures despite being nominally healthy when sampled. To note about this clone: The antigen is unknown.

With 60 Vbeta and 13 Jbeta primers, the PCR was carried out. Data came from immunoSEQ multiplex PCR; TCRdb stores just in-frame clones and leaves some out. The sample holds 120,000 or so clones, 80% seen once. The sequenced material came from PBMCs. The chain couples TRBV6-1 to TRBJ2-7; TRBD2 aligns across 10 bases. The origin of this receptor is a female donor in good health and CMV-seropositive. The CDR3 here is CASSARTSGSVEQYF. The CDR3 DNA reads TGTGCCAGCAGTGCCCGGACTAGCGGTTCGGTCGAGCAGTACTTC.